This is a list of T cell receptor beta chains from one sample in a study of shared clonotypes between healthy human individuals. The table came from immunoSEQ multiplex PCR; TCRdb's copy has only in-frame clones and leaves some out. Among approximately 330,000 clones listed, 73% were seen once. The material sequenced was memory CD4+ T cells sorted from blood. The source is a man under 40 in good health. CDR3s leave out the opening cysteine and the closing phenylalanine or tryptophan. Only some rows state a clone size, as once, few, many or a class for expanded clones.

j_call v_call clone_size cdr3_aa
TRBJ1-2 TRBV9 NA ASSVAVTEGYGYT
TRBJ2-7 TRBV28 NA ASTGGDSIRSYEQY
TRBJ2-1 TRBV28 NA ASSLTGSSYNEQF
TRBJ2-7 TRBV6-5 few ASSPHTGVGYEQY
TRBJ2-1 TRBV29-1 NA SVWAGRPGDYYNEQF
TRBJ2-1 TRBV19 NA ASSIKRGTSYNEQF
TRBJ2-1 TRBV13 NA ASYFGTSGLWPFGF
TRBJ1-2 TRBV28 once ASSLFARDYGYT
TRBJ1-2 TRBV5-1 NA ASSEGQNYGYT
TRBJ2-3 TRBV6-9 NA ASTRDSTDTQY
TRBJ1-1 TRBV5-1 NA ASSLQVSGGTEAF
TRBJ2-1 TRBV10-3 NA ATRPDSSYNEQF
TRBJ2-2 TRBV6-4 few ASSDSPLLGAAGELF